There are many counts of the clone carrying this T cell receptor beta chain. This specimen belongs to a study of T cells in Graves' hyperthyroidism and ophthalmopathy. CDR3 length equals 14 residues. V lost 6 bases to trimming and J lost 6 bases, with 16 bases between them. Looked up from germline, CDR1 is MNHEY and CDR2 is SMNVEV (reference sequence). RNA transcripts provided the source from which TCR beta CDR3 regions were amplified. Using the HTBI primer set, a first-round RT-PCR was run on the TCR CDR3. TCRdb re-analysed the multiplex PCR reads in MiXCR, keeping a single row per CDR3 protein. This table holds 250,000 to 300,000 distinct CDR3 sequences, around 20% found once.

The specimen sequenced was blood. V usage is TRBV27 and J usage is TRBJ2-3; D is tentatively TRBD1 or TRBD2 (5 bases each). The TCR comes from a man aged 50-60 years with Graves' ophthalmopathy. CDR3 region: CASRRRDVVDTQYF. The CDR3 region has the DNA TGTGCCAGCAGGCGACGGGACGTGGTGGATACGCAGTATTTT.